A single sample is the source of the 25 T cell receptor beta chains below, sequenced in a study of cytomegalovirus exposure and HLA in healthy donors. The PCR used 60 Vbeta and 13 Jbeta primers. Only in-frame clones appear in the TCRdb table, and some are missing; sequencing was by immunoSEQ multiplex PCR. Its table lists some 150,000 clones. The sequenced material came from PBMCs. The source of these receptors is a young woman in good health and CMV-seropositive.

The chain joins TRBV10-3 to TRBJ2-1, with a weak D call TRBD2 (5 bases). The length of the CDR3 is 14 residues. Trimming pared 10 bases from V and 4 bases from J, leaving 17 bases between. The germline V gene has CDR1 ENHRY and CDR2 SYGVKD. Written as DNA, the CDR3 is TGTGCCACCCAATCTAGCTTGGAATACAATGAGCAGTTCTTC. Translated: CATQSSLEYNEQFF.

V and J are TRBV4-1 and TRBJ2-7; D is possibly TRBD1 (6 bases). The ends were cut back, 0 bases at V and 6 bases at J, with 21 bases in the middle. Germline CDR1 MGHRA, CDR2 YSYEKL. CDR3 size: 17 residues. CDR3 in amino acids: CASSQDWGLQRPREQYF. CDR3 DNA: TGCGCCAGCAGCCAAGATTGGGGGCTCCAAAGGCCCCGCGAGCAGTACTTC.

This chain links TRBV6-5 with TRBJ1-1; D is possibly TRBD1 (5 bases). The CDR3 spans 13 residues. Trimming stripped 6 bases from V and 4 bases from J, with 12 bases between. In germline, CDR1 is MNHEY, CDR2 SVGAGI. The CDR3 DNA follows: TGTGCCAGCAGCATAGGGGAAGGCACTGAAGCTTTCTTT. Protein product: CASSIGEGTEAFF.

The chain employs TRBV9 and TRBJ2-6; 7 positions match TRBD1. CDR3 length: 20 residues. Trimming at V came to 4 bases and at J to 0 bases, leaving 16 bases not matched to a gene. Germline-derived CDR1 and CDR2 are SGDLS and YYNGEE. CDR3 bases: TGTGCCAGCAGCCCAGACACAGGACAGGAAGGATACTCTGGGGCCAACGTCCTGACTTTC. Its translation: CASSPDTGQEGYSGANVLTF.

CDR3 loop: CASTGRFGGTEAFF. The CDR3 DNA sequence: TGTGCCAGCACCGGGCGGTTCGGGGGCACTGAAGCTTTCTTT. J is TRBJ1-1 and V is TRBV6-1; weak D call: TRBD1 (5 bases). The CDR3 runs to 14 residues. Looked up from germline, CDR1 is MNHNS and CDR2 is SASEGT. With 7 bases removed from V and 4 bases from J, the gap between germline ends came to 16 bases.

V and J are TRBV10-3 and TRBJ1-5; D gene ambiguous. Trimming shortened V by 2 bases and J by 5 bases, and 10 bases separated the two germline ends. Germline values: CDR1 ENHRY, CDR2 SYGVKD. The CDR3 covers 14 residues. CDR3 bases: TGTGCCATCAGTGAGGACGTGAGGGATCAGCCCCAGCATTTT. It codes for CAISEDVRDQPQHF.

The V gene is TRBV5-4, the J gene TRBJ1-1; maybe TRBD1 (5 bases). Trimming stripped 0 bases from V and 4 bases from J, with 16 bases between. CDR1 and CDR2 from the germline V gene are SGHNT and YYREEE (reference sequence). The CDR3 is 16 residues long. The CDR3 region has the DNA TGTGCCAGCAGCTTGGATTATAGGGGTCCTGGCACTGAAGCTTTCTTT. Encoded protein: CASSLDYRGPGTEAFF.

The V and J genes are TRBV2 and TRBJ1-1; 8 bases align to TRBD1. The V segment lost 7 bases and the J segment 5 bases; nucleotides outside the gene matches: 6. CDR3 length: 13 residues. Looked up from germline, CDR1 is SNHLY and CDR2 is FYNNEI. CDR3: CASKGTGGTEAFF. DNA of the CDR3: TGTGCCAGCAAGGGGACAGGCGGGACTGAAGCTTTCTTT.

The chain has TRBV12-5 and TRBJ1-3, with 9 positions matching TRBD1. The length of the CDR3 is 16 residues. V lost 1 base, J lost 2 bases, and 3 bases stayed unmatched. In germline, CDR1 is LGHNT, CDR2 FRNRAP. DNA of the CDR3: TGTGCTAGTGGTTTGGGGACAGGGGTAACTGGAAACACCATATATTTT. It codes for CASGLGTGVTGNTIYF.

The J gene is TRBJ2-1, the V gene TRBV27; 10 nucleotides line up with TRBD2. Germline CDR1 is MNHEY and CDR2 is SMNVEV (reference sequence). V shed 2 bases and J 9 bases; nucleotides not matched to a gene: 7. This CDR3 is built from 15 residues. The DNA of the CDR3 is TGTGCCAGCAGTTTAAGGCTAGCGGGAGTTATTGAGCAGTTCTTC. Amino acid sequence: CASSLRLAGVIEQFF.

This chain links TRBV18 with TRBJ1-4; no clear D gene. Trimming stripped 3 bases from V and 7 bases from J, with 12 bases between. The CDR3 is 14 amino acids. The germline V gene encodes CDR1 KGHSH and CDR2 LQKENI. The CDR3 here is CASSPNRESEKLFF. The CDR3 nucleotides are TGTGCCAGCTCACCGAATAGGGAGAGTGAAAAACTGTTTTTT.

V usage is TRBV10-3 and J usage is TRBJ2-3; 11 bases match TRBD2. The CDR3 runs to 15 residues. CDR1 ENHRY and CDR2 SYGVKD come from the germline V gene. V lost 10 bases and J lost 3; bases outside the gene matches: 9. In DNA form, the CDR3 reads TGTGCCACCTCACAGGGACTAGCGGATACAGATACGCAGTATTTT. As protein: CATSQGLADTDTQYF.

V is TRBV2 and J is TRBJ2-7, with TRBD2 identical over 7 bases. From germline, CDR1 is SNHLY and CDR2 FYNNEI. Germline trimming cut 5 bases from V and 12 bases from J; bases unmatched to any gene: 4. This CDR3 is built from 10 residues. CDR3 bases: TGTGCCAGCAGTAGGGAGGGGACGTACTTC. Protein sequence: CASSREGTYF.

The chain is built from TRBV5-1 and TRBJ1-2; D is uncertain. CDR1 SGHRS and CDR2 YFSETQ come from the germline V gene. This CDR3 comprises 11 residues. With 4 bases removed from V and 6 bases from J, the gap between germline ends came to 7 bases. CDR3 sequence (DNA): TGCGCCAGCAGCCCTCCCGATGGCTACACCTTC. Residues: CASSPPDGYTF.

As concerns this clone: Other nucleotide sequences from this sample produce the same CDR3. The rearrangement links TRBV29-1 to TRBJ1-1; possibly TRBD1 for D (6 bases). This CDR3 region has 12 residues. Germline V gene data show CDR1 as SQVTM and CDR2 as ANQGSEA. With 6 bases removed from V and 0 bases from J, the gap between germline ends came to 8 bases. CDR3 region: CSVRGLNTEAFF. The CDR3 DNA sequence: TGCAGCGTCAGGGGCTTGAACACTGAAGCTTTCTTT.

CDR3 amino acids: CASSPPGGRDTEAFF. CDR3 DNA sequence: TGTGCCAGCTCACCACCAGGGGGCCGGGACACTGAAGCTTTCTTT. This sequence joins TRBV18 and TRBJ1-1; TRBD1 aligns across 7 bases. Trimming at V came to 0 bases and at J to 3 bases, leaving 4 bases not matched to a gene. The CDR3 is made up of 15 amino acids. Germline CDR1 is KGHSH and CDR2 is LQKENI.

The chain carries TRBV7-3 and TRBJ1-5, with 8 bases that match TRBD1. The CDR3 runs to 14 residues. The ends lost 5 bases at V and 2 bases at J; junction bases unmatched: 2. Per the germline V gene, CDR1 is SGHTA and CDR2 is FQGTGA. The CDR3 DNA reads as TGTGCCAGCAGCGAGGACAGGGGCAATCAGCCCCAGCATTTT. Protein product: CASSEDRGNQPQHF.

The CDR3 region is CASSPGTGNEQYF. The CDR3 region has the DNA TGTGCCAGCAGCCCGGGGACAGGGAACGAGCAGTACTTC. This chain links TRBV11-3 with TRBJ2-7; 9 bases are shared with TRBD1. Germline CDR1 and CDR2: SGHNT and YENEEA. V dropped 5 bases and J dropped 5; count of bases not matched to a gene: 4. The CDR3 is made up of 13 amino acids.

V usage is TRBV30 and J usage is TRBJ1-5; D is perhaps TRBD1 (6 bases). The ends were cut back, 0 bases at V and 2 bases at J, with 11 bases in the middle. CDR1 is GTSNPN, CDR2 SVGIG, per germline (reference sequence). The CDR3 covers 15 residues. CDR3 sequence reads: CAWSVGGRGNQPQHF. CDR3 nucleotide sequence: TGTGCCTGGAGTGTAGGGGGTAGGGGCAATCAGCCCCAGCATTTT.

V is TRBV5-1 and J is TRBJ2-1; perhaps TRBD2 as D (5 bases). This CDR3 has 14 residues. Germline CDR1 reads SGHRS; CDR2 reads YFSETQ. Trimming shortened V by 3 bases and J by 5 bases, and 12 bases separated the two germline ends. CDR3 sequence (DNA): TGCGCCAGCAGCTACTCCACCGGGAACAATGAGCAGTTCTTC. Translation: CASSYSTGNNEQFF.

V usage is TRBV18 and J usage is TRBJ1-1, with 8 bases aligning to TRBD1. Germline CDR1 reads KGHSH; CDR2 reads LQKENI. Germline trimming cut 1 base from V and 3 bases from J; bases unmatched to any gene: 4. The CDR3 totals 15 residues. The CDR3 protein is CASSPRQGADTEAFF. The CDR3 DNA reads as TGTGCCAGCTCACCACGGCAGGGGGCGGACACTGAAGCTTTCTTT.

The chain is built from TRBV7-9 and TRBJ2-1; 7 bases are shared with TRBD2. The trim removed 2 bases at V and 4 bases at J, leaving 5 bases unmatched. CDR1 is SEHNR, CDR2 FQNEAQ, per germline (reference sequence). This CDR3 contains 15 residues. CDR3: CASSLLAGDYNEQFF. The CDR3 DNA reads as TGTGCCAGCAGCTTACTCGCGGGGGATTACAATGAGCAGTTCTTC.

The chain recombines TRBV18 with TRBJ2-1; TRBD1 matches 11 bases. The ends lost 0 bases at V and 8 bases at J; junction bases unmatched: 3. Germline lookup yields CDR1 KGHSH and CDR2 LQKENI. This CDR3 is built from 15 residues. The CDR3 spells CASSPPGQGAYEQFF. The CDR3 DNA follows: TGTGCCAGCTCACCACCTGGACAGGGGGCCTATGAGCAGTTCTTC.

The CDR3 coding sequence is TGCGCCAGCAGCCGGGGACAGACGAACACCGGGGAGCTGTTTTTT. Translation gives CASSRGQTNTGELFF. The chain combines TRBV5-1 with TRBJ2-2; 7 bases are a match to TRBD1. With 4 bases clipped from V and 0 bases from J, the junction kept 3 bases outside the gene matches. Looked up from germline, CDR1 is SGHRS and CDR2 is YFSETQ. The CDR3 spans 15 residues.

The chain recombines TRBV19 with TRBJ1-2; 7 bases agree with TRBD1. There are 12 residues in the CDR3. Looked up from germline, CDR1 is LNHDA and CDR2 is SQIVND (reference sequence). The DNA of the CDR3 is TGTGCTGCTACCGACAGGGATCGCGGCTACACCTTC. It is translated as CAATDRDRGYTF.